Here is one T cell receptor beta chain with its context. Some clones are missing from TCRdb's copy, which holds only in-frame ones; the method was immunoSEQ multiplex PCR. Among 80,000 to 90,000 clones listed, around 88% were seen once. This specimen belongs to a study of blood T cell repertoires in COVID-19. Unmatched junction bases numbered 5, after V lost 5 bases and J lost 2 bases. Per the germline V gene, CDR1 is SGHTA and CDR2 is FQGNSA. The CDR3 spans 15 residues. Material: peripheral blood. This chain joins TRBV7-2 and TRBJ2-1; 8 bases fit TRBD2. The receptor's source is a man aged 60 to 69 with acute or convalescent COVID-19. CDR3 in DNA: TGTGCCAGCAGCCTCAGCGGGGGTCCCTACAATGAGCAGTTCTTC. Protein sequence: CASSLSGGPYNEQFF.